Listed below are T cell receptor beta chains from one sample, sequenced in a study of control samples from healthy donors and cancer patients. Method: immunoSEQ multiplex PCR; TCRdb's copy keeps in-frame clones and lacks some. The sample has around 100,000 clones, roughly 94% seen once. The material sequenced was blood. All receptors come from a woman aged 18-29 years in good health. CDR3s include the opening cysteine and the closing phenylalanine or tryptophan. Fields, in order: V gene, J gene, clone size, D gene, CDR3 protein, CDR3 DNA. The D gene is left open where the match is weak. Clone sizes are given selectively: once, few, many, or a class where the clone is expanded.

>TRBV27|TRBJ2-7|once|TRBD1
CANDAGTGSYEQYF
TGTGCCAACGATGCGGGGACAGGGAGCTACGAGCAGTACTTC
>TRBV6-5|TRBJ1-4|.|TRBD1
CASRQGLKLFF
TGTGCCAGCAGACAGGGGTTAAAACTGTTTTTT
>TRBV9|TRBJ1-6|.|.
CASSVATGANNSPLHF
TGTGCCAGCAGCGTAGCTACGGGGGCGAATAATTCACCCCTCCACTTT
>TRBV28|TRBJ1-1|.|.
CASRDPGNTEAFF
TGTGCCAGCAGGGACCCGGGGAACACTGAAGCTTTCTTT
>TRBV24-1|TRBJ2-1|once|TRBD1
CATSDTRGSSYNEQFF
TGTGCCACCAGTGATACCAGGGGGAGCTCCTACAATGAGCAGTTCTTC
>TRBV29-1|TRBJ1-2|.|TRBD1
CSVESLGLGDSFYGYTF
TGCAGCGTTGAATCCTTGGGGTTAGGGGACAGCTTCTATGGCTACACCTTC
>TRBV7-9|TRBJ1-2|.|TRBD1
CASSANTGDGYTF
TGTGCCAGCAGCGCGAATACAGGGGATGGCTACACCTTC
>TRBV19|TRBJ1-1|once|.
CASSLSGGFGEAFF
TGTGCCAGTAGTCTCAGTGGAGGATTTGGTGAAGCTTTCTTT
>TRBV6-1|TRBJ2-2|.|.
CASSEGTDTGELFF
TGTGCCAGCAGTGAAGGAACAGACACCGGGGAGCTGTTTTTT
>TRBV5-1|TRBJ2-1|.|TRBD2
CASSHRTSGRTMGEQFF
TGCGCCAGCAGCCATAGGACTAGCGGGAGGACGATGGGTGAGCAGTTCTTC
>TRBV19|TRBJ2-7|.|TRBD2
CASRELAGQSKQYF
TGTGCCAGTAGGGAACTAGCGGGACAGAGTAAGCAGTACTTC
>TRBV5-1|TRBJ1-2|.|.
CASSLAWGGYTF
TGCGCCAGCAGCTTGGCATGGGGTGGCTACACCTTC
>TRBV7-2|TRBJ1-2|once|.
CASSLRAERPGYTF
TGTGCCAGCAGCTTAAGGGCTGAGAGACCAGGCTACACCTTC
>TRBV7-9|TRBJ2-1|.|.
CASSLESAYNEQFF
TGTGCCAGCAGCTTAGAGTCTGCCTACAATGAGCAGTTCTTC
>TRBV28|TRBJ2-7|.|.
CASSLSVGEQYF
TGTGCCAGCAGTTTAAGTGTAGGGGAGCAGTACTTC
>TRBV5-6|TRBJ1-2|.|.
CASSLAGYPYGYTF
TGTGCCAGCAGCTTGGCAGGCTACCCCTATGGCTACACCTTC
>TRBV6-5|TRBJ2-5|once|TRBD1
CASNRQGGRETQYF
TGTGCCAGCAATAGACAGGGGGGGAGGGAGACCCAGTACTTC
>TRBV10-1|TRBJ2-1|.|.
CASSAQDKGSNEQFF
TGCGCCAGCAGTGCCCAGGATAAGGGGTCCAATGAGCAGTTCTTC
>TRBV11-2|TRBJ2-1|.|.
CASSPFFSVGSYNEQFF
TGTGCCAGCAGCCCCTTTTTCTCTGTGGGGAGCTACAATGAGCAGTTCTTC
>TRBV3-1/TRBV3-2|TRBJ2-1|.|TRBD2
CASSHDIRGGLYFEQFF
TGTGCCAGCAGCCACGATATACGGGGGGGCCTCTATTTCGAGCAGTTCTTC
>TRBV12-5|TRBJ1-2|once|TRBD1
CASGFPTGFDGYTF
TGTGCTAGTGGTTTCCCGACAGGGTTTGACGGCTACACCTTC
>TRBV4-1|TRBJ1-5|.|.
CASSQGEGPGQPQHF
TGCGCCAGCAGCCAAGGCGAAGGTCCAGGGCAGCCCCAGCATTTT
>TRBV4-1|TRBJ2-3|once|.
CASSHPRRGDTQYF
TGCGCCAGCAGCCATCCCCGGCGGGGCGATACGCAGTATTTT
>TRBV2|TRBJ1-2|.|TRBD1
CASSAGGSDGYTF
TGTGCCAGCAGTGCAGGGGGAAGTGATGGCTACACCTTC